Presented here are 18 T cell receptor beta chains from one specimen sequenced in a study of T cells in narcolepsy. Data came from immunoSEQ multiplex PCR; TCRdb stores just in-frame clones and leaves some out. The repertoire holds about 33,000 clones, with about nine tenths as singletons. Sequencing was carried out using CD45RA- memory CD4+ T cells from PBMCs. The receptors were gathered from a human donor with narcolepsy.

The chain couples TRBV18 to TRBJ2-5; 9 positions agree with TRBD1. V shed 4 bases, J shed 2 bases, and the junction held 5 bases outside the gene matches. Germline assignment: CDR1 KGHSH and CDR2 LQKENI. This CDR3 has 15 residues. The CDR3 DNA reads TGTGCCAGCTCACTTGACAGGGGGTGGCAAGAGACCCAGTACTTC. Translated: CASSLDRGWQETQYF.

The CDR3 nucleotides are TGTGCCAGCAGCCGCGGGCAGCTCTATGGCTACACCTTC. This gives the protein CASSRGQLYGYTF. The J gene is TRBJ1-2, the V gene TRBV13; D is undetermined. Per the germline V gene, CDR1 is PRHDT and CDR2 is FYEKMQ (reference sequence). The V end lost 5 bases, the J end lost 4 bases, and 11 bases lay between the germline ends. CDR3 size: 13 residues.

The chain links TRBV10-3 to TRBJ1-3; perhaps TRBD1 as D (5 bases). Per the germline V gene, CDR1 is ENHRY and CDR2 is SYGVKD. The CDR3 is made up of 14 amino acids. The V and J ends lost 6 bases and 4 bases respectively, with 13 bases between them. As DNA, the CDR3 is TGTGCCATCAGGATAACAGGTCCCGGAAACACCATATATTTT. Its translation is CAIRITGPGNTIYF.

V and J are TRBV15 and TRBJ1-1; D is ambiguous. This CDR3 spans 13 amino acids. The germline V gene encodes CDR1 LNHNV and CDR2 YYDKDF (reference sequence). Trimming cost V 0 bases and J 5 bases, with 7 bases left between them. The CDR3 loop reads CATSREGRTEAFF. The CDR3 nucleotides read TGTGCCACCAGCAGAGAGGGCAGGACTGAAGCTTTCTTT.

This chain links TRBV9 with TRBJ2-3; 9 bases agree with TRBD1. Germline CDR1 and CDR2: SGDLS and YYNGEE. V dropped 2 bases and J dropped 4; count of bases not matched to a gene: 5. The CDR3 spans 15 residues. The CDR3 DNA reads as TGTGCCAGCAGCGTGGCGTGGACAGGGGCAGATACGCAGTATTTT. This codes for CASSVAWTGADTQYF.

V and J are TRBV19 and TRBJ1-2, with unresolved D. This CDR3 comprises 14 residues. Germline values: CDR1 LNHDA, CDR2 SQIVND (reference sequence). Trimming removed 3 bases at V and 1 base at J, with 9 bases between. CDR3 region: CASSIGRDNYGYTF. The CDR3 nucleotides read TGTGCCAGTAGTATTGGCAGAGATAACTATGGCTACACCTTC. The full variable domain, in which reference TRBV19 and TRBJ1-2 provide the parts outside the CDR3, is DGGITQSPKYLFRKEGQNVTLSCEQNLNHDAMYWYRQDPGQGLRLIYYSQIVNDFQKGDIAEGYSVSREKKESFPLTVTSAQKNPTAFYLCASSIGRDNYGYTFGSGTRLTVV.

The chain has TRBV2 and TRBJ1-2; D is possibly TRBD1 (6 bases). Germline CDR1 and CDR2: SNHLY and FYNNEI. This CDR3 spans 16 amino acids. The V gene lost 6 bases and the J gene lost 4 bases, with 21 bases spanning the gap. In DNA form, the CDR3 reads TGTGCCAGCAGCGGCCTCGGAGGGGGAACTCGCTATGGCTACACCTTC. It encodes CASSGLGGGTRYGYTF.

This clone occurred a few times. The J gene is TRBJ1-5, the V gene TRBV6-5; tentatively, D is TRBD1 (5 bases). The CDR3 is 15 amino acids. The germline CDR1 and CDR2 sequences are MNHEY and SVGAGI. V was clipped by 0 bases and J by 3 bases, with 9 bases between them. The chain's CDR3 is CASSYSGGLNQPQHF. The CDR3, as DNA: TGTGCCAGCAGTTACTCGGGGGGTCTCAATCAGCCCCAGCATTTT.

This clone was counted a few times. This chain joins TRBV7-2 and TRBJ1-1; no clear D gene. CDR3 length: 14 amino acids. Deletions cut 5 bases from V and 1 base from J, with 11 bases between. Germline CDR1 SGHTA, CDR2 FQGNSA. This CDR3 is CASSLNFKNTEAFF. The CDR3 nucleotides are TGTGCCAGCAGCCTCAACTTCAAGAACACTGAAGCTTTCTTT. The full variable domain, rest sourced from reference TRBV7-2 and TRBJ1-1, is GAGVSQSPSNKVTEKGKDVELRCDPISGHTALYWYRQSLGQGLEFLIYFQGNSAPDKSGLPSDRFSAERTGGSVSTLTIQRTQQEDSAVYLCASSLNFKNTEAFFGQGTRLTVV.

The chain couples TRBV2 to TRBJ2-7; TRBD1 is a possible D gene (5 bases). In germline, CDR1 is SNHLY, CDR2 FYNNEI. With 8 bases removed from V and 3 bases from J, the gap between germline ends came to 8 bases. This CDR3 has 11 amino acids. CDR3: CASGQGYEQYF. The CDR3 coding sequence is TGTGCCAGCGGGCAGGGCTACGAGCAGTACTTC.

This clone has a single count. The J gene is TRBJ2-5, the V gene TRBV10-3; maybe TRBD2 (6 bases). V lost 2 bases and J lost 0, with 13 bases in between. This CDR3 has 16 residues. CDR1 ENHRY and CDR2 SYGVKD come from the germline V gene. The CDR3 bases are TGTGCCATCAGTGAGCAGCCGGGGGTCAACCAAGAGACCCAGTACTTC. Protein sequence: CAISEQPGVNQETQYF.

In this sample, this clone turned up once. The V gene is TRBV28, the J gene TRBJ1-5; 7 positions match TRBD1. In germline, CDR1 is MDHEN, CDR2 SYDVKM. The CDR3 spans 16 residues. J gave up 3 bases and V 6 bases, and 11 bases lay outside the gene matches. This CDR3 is CASRHSRQGSNQPQHF. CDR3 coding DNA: TGTGCCAGCAGGCATTCAAGACAGGGCTCCAATCAGCCCCAGCATTTT.

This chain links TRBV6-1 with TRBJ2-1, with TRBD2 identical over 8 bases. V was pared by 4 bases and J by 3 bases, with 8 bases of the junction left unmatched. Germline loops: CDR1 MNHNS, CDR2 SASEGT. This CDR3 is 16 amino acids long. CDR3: CASSGRAAGDYNEQFF. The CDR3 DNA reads TGTGCCAGCAGTGGACGGGCAGCGGGAGACTACAATGAGCAGTTCTTC.

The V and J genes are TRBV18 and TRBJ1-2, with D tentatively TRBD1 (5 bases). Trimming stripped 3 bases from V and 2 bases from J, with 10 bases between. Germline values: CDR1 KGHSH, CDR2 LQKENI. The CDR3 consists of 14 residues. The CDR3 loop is CASSPSTDNYGYTF. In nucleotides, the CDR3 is TGTGCCAGCTCACCCTCGACAGACAACTATGGCTACACCTTC.

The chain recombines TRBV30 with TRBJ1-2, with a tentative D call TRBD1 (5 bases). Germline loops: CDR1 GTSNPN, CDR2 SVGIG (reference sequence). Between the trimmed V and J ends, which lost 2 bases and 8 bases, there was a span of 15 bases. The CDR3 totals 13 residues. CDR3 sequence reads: CAWSLTGSRGYTF. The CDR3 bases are TGTGCCTGGAGTTTAACAGGATCGCGGGGCTACACCTTC. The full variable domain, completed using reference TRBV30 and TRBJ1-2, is SQTIHQWPATLVQPVGSPLSLECTVEGTSNPNLYWYRQAAGRGLQLLFYSVGIGQISSEVPQNLSASRPQDRQFILSSKKLLLSDSGFYLCAWSLTGSRGYTFGSGTRLTVV.

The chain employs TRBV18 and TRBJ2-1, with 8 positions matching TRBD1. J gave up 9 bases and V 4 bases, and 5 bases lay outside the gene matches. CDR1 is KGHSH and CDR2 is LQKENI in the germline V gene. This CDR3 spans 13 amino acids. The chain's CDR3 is CASSLGQDSEQFF. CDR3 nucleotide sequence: TGTGCCAGCTCACTGGGACAGGATAGTGAGCAGTTCTTC. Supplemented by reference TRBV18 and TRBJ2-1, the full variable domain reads NAGVMQNPRHLVRRRGQEARLRCSPMKGHSHVYWYRQLPEEGLKFMVYLQKENIIDESGMPKERFSAEFPKEGPSILRIQQVVRGDSAAYFCASSLGQDSEQFFGPGTRLTVL.

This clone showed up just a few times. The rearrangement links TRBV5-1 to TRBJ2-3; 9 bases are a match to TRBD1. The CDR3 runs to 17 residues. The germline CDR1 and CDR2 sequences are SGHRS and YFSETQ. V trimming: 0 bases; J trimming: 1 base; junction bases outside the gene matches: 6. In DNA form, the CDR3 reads TGCGCCAGCAGCTTGGTTGACAGGGGGAGAGGCACAGATACGCAGTATTTT. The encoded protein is CASSLVDRGRGTDTQYF.

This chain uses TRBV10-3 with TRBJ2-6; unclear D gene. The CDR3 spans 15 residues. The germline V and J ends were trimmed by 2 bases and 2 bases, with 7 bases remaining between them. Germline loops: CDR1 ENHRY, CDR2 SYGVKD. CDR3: CAISEGQAGANVLTF. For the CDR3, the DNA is TGTGCCATCAGTGAGGGCCAGGCTGGGGCCAACGTCCTGACTTTC.